Here is one T cell receptor beta chain with its context. Its target is not known. This sample is part of a study of cytomegalovirus exposure and HLA in healthy donors. The study, taken as a whole, reports: In the roughly 130 validation repertoires, a later analysis found that first-cohort TCR clusters tended to co-occur.

TCRdb's table, derived via immunoSEQ multiplex PCR, lists solely in-frame clones and lacks some. Here the sample spans about 190,000 clones, roughly 84% being singletons. This CDR3 has 15 residues. V dropped 9 bases and J dropped 3 bases, with 20 bases sitting between them. Germline-derived CDR1 and CDR2 are LNHNV and YYDKDF (reference sequence). The V call is TRBV15, the J call TRBJ1-2; possible D gene TRBD1, 6 bases. The origin of this receptor is a young man in good health and CMV-seropositive. What was sequenced was PBMCs. CDR3 residues: CATQQGLGSDYGYTF. Written as DNA, the CDR3 is TGTGCCACGCAACAGGGTCTCGGGTCGGACTATGGCTACACCTTC.